This record looks at one TCR beta chain sequence and its context. The antigen remains undetermined. 5'RACE template switching added a universal primer site and UMIs to TCR cDNA. TCRdb called the 5' RACE reads again in MiXCR, with one record for every CDR3 protein. Counted here are about 580,000 distinct CDR3 sequences, around 17% occurring once; the ten biggest clones make up roughly a sixth. The data stem from a study of T cells after yellow fever vaccination. CDR1 is MNHEY and CDR2 is SMNVEV in the germline V gene (reference sequence). J gave up 0 bases and V 0 bases, and 8 bases lay outside the gene matches. CDR3 length equals 20 residues. Study-wide results and caveats: The secondary response was weaker, and its peak arrived faster, on day 5 versus 15. Only a minor proportion of clonotypes was detected across both CD4 and CD8 compartments.

The TCR originated in a young man who received the YFV17D yellow fever vaccine. Sequences were derived from PBMCs, sampled about 5 days after the first yellow fever vaccination. The V call is TRBV27, the J call TRBJ2-2; TRBD2 agrees at 12 bases. CDR3 DNA: TGTGCCAGCAGTTTATCTTTACCGGGACTAGCGGGCCCGAACACCGGGGAGCTGTTTTTT. It translates to CASSLSLPGLAGPNTGELFF.